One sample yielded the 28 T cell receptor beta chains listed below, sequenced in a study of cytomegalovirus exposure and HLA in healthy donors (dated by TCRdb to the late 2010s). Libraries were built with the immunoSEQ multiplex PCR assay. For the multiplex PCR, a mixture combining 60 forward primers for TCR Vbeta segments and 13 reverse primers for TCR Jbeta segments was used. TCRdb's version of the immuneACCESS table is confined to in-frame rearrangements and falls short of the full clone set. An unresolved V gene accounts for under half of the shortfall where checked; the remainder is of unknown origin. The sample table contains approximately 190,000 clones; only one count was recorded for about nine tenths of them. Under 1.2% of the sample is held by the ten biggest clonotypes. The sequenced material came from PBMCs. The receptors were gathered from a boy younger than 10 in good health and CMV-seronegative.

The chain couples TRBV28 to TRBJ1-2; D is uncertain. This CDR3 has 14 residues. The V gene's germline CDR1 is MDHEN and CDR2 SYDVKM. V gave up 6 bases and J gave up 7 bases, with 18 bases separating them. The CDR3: CASSVGFQVGGYTF. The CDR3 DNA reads TGTGCCAGCAGCGTCGGGTTCCAAGTAGGTGGCTACACCTTC.

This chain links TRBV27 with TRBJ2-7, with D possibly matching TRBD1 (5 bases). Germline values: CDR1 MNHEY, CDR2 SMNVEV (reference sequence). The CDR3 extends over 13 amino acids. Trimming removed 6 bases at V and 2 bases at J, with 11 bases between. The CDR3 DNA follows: TGTGCCAGCAGAACAGGATACACCTACGAGCAGTACTTC. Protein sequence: CASRTGYTYEQYF.

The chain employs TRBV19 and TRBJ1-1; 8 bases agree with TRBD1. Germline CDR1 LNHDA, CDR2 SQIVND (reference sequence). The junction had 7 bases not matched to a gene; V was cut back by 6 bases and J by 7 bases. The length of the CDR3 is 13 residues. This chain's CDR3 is CASRGQVKGEAFF. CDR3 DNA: TGTGCCAGTAGGGGACAGGTAAAAGGTGAAGCTTTCTTT.

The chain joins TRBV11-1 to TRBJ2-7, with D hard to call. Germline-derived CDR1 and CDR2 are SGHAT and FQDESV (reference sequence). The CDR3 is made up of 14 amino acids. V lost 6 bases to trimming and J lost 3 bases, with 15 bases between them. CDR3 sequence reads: CASSIAESIYEQYF. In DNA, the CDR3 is TGTGCCAGCAGTATAGCAGAATCTATCTACGAGCAGTACTTC.

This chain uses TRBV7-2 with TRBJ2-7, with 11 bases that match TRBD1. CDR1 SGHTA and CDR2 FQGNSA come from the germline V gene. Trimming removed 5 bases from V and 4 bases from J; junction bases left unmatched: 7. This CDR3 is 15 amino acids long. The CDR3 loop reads CASSPGQGVGYEQYF. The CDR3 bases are TGTGCCAGCAGCCCGGGACAGGGGGTAGGGTACGAGCAGTACTTC.

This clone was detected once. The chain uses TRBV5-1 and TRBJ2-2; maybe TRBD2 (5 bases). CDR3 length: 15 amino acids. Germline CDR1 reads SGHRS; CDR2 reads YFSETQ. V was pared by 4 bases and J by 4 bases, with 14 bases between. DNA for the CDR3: TGCGCCAGCAGCCTTCGGACGGGGAGCACCGGGGAGCTGTTTTTT. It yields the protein CASSLRTGSTGELFF.

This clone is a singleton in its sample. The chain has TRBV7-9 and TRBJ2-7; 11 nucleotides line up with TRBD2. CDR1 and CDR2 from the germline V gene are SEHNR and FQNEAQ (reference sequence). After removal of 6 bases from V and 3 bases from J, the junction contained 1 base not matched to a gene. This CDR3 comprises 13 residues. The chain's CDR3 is CASRGLAGYEQYF. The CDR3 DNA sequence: TGTGCCAGCAGAGGACTAGCGGGCTACGAGCAGTACTTC.

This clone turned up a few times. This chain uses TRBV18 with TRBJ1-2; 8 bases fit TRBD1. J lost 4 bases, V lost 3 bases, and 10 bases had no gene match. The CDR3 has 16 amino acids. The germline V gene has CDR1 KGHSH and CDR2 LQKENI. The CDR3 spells CASSPGQGARIYGYTF. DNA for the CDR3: TGTGCCAGCTCACCCGGGCAGGGGGCGCGTATCTATGGCTACACCTTC.

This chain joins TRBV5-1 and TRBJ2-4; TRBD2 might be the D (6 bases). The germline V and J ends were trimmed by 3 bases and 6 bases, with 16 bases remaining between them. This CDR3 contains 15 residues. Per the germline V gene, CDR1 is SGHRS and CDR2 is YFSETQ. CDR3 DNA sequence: TGCGCCAGCAGCTCGGCGGGGCAGGAGGGAAACATTCAGTACTTC. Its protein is CASSSAGQEGNIQYF.

The DNA for the CDR3 is TGTGCCAGCAGCTTGGGACAGGGGAGGGGGGGCACTGAAGCTTTCTTT. It specifies CASSLGQGRGGTEAFF. This chain uses TRBV7-2 with TRBJ1-1; 10 bases fit TRBD1. V lost 3 bases to trimming and J lost 4 bases; unmatched junction nucleotides: 8. From germline, CDR1 is SGHTA and CDR2 FQGNSA. The CDR3 consists of 16 residues.

This chain's CDR3 is CAWSDRQGKSSYNSPLHF. CDR3 in DNA: TGTGCCTGGAGTGATCGACAGGGGAAAAGCTCCTATAATTCACCCCTCCACTTT. The chain joins TRBV30 to TRBJ1-6; 8 positions match TRBD1. The germline gives CDR1 GTSNPN, CDR2 SVGIG (reference sequence). The ends lost 1 base at V and 0 bases at J; junction bases unmatched: 8. CDR3 size: 18 residues.

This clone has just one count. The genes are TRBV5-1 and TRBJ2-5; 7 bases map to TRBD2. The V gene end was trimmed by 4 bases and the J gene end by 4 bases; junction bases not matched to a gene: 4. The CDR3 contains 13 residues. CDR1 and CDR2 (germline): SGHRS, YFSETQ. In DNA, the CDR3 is TGCGCCAGCAGCATGACTAGCCGAGAGACCCAGTACTTC. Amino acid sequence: CASSMTSRETQYF.

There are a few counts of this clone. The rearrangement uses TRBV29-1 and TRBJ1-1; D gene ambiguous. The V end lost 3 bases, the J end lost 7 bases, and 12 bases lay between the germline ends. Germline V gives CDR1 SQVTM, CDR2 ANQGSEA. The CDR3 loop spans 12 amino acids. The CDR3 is CSVEGRRVEAFF. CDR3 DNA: TGCAGCGTTGAGGGGAGGAGAGTTGAAGCTTTCTTT.

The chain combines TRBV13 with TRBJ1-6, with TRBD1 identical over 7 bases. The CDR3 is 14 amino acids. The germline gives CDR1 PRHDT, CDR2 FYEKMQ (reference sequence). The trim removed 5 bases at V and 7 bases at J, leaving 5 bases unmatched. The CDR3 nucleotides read TGTGCCAGCAGCAACAGGGGCGGAAATTCACCCCTCCACTTT. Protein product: CASSNRGGNSPLHF.

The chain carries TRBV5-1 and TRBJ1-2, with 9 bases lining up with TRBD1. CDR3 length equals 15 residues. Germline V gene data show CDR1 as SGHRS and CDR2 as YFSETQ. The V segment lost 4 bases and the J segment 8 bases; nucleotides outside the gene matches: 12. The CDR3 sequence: CASSGETGGLGGYTF. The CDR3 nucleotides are TGCGCCAGCAGCGGCGAAACAGGGGGCTTGGGGGGCTACACCTTC.

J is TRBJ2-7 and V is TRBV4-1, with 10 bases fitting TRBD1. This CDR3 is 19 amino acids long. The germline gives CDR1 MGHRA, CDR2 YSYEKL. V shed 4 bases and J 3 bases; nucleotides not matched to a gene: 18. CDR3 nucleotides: TGCGCCAGCAGCCCGAAGGGACAGGGGAACCCCCCCGGATACTACGAGCAGTACTTC. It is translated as CASSPKGQGNPPGYYEQYF.

The CDR3 spells CASSGGRIQETQYF. As DNA, the CDR3 is TGTGCCAGCAGCGGAGGGCGGATACAAGAGACCCAGTACTTC. The chain uses TRBV7-9 and TRBJ2-5; maybe TRBD2 (6 bases). Germline loops: CDR1 SEHNR, CDR2 FQNEAQ (reference sequence). Between the trimmed V and J ends, which lost 5 bases and 2 bases, there was a span of 12 bases. The CDR3 covers 14 residues.

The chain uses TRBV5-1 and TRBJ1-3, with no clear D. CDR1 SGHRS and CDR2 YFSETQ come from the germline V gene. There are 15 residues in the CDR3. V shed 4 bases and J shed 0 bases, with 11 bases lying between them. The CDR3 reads CASSLGGLSGNTIYF. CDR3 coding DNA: TGCGCCAGCAGCCTGGGAGGGCTCTCTGGAAACACCATATATTTT.

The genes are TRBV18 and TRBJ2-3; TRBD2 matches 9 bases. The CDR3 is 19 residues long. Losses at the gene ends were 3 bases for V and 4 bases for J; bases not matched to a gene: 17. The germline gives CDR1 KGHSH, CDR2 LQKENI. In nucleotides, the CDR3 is TGTGCCAGCTCACCCAACTTTCTAGCGGGGCCAGATAACGCAGATACGCAGTATTTT. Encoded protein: CASSPNFLAGPDNADTQYF.

The CDR3 here is CASSSPGGGNQPQHF. The DNA for the CDR3 is TGTGCCAGCAGTTCCCCCGGGGGAGGCAATCAGCCCCAGCATTTT. V is TRBV28 and J is TRBJ1-5, with D perhaps matching TRBD1 (5 bases). From germline, CDR1 is MDHEN and CDR2 SYDVKM. The CDR3 consists of 15 residues. Trimming pared 4 bases from V and 2 bases from J, leaving 12 bases between.

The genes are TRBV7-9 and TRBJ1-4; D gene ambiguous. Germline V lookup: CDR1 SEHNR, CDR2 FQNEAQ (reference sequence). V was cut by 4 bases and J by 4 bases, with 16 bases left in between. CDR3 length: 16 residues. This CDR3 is CASSSHPSKINEKLFF. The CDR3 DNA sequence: TGTGCCAGCAGCTCCCACCCTAGCAAGATTAATGAAAAACTGTTTTTT.

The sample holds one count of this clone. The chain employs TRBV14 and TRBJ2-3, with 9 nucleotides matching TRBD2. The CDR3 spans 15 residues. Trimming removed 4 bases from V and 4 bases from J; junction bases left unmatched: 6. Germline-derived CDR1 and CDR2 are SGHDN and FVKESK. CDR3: CASSLAGASADTQYF. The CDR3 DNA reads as TGTGCCAGCAGCCTAGCGGGGGCCTCCGCAGATACGCAGTATTTT.

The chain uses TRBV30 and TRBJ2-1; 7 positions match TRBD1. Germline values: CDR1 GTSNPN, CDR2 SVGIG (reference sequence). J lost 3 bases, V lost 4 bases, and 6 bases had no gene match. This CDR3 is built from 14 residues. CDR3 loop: CAWNPGTVYNEQFF. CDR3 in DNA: TGTGCCTGGAATCCTGGGACAGTCTACAATGAGCAGTTCTTC.

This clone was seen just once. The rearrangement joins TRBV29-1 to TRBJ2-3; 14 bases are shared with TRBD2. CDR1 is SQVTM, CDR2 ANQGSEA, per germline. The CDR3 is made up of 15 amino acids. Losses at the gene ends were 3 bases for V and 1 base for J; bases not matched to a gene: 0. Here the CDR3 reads CSVEGLAGGTDTQYF. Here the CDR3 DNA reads TGCAGCGTTGAGGGACTAGCGGGGGGCACAGATACGCAGTATTTT.

As DNA, the CDR3 is TGTGCCTGGGGGACAGGGTATGAAAAACTGTTTTTT. Translated: CAWGTGYEKLFF. The chain links TRBV30 to TRBJ1-4, with TRBD1 identical over 9 bases. Germline V gene data show CDR1 as GTSNPN and CDR2 as SVGIG (reference sequence). CDR3 length: 12 amino acids. The V segment lost 5 bases and the J segment 6 bases; nucleotides outside the gene matches: 1. Looking up the rest from reference TRBV30 and TRBJ1-4 gives the full variable domain: SQTIHQWPATLVQPVGSPLSLECTVEGTSNPNLYWYRQAAGRGLQLLFYSVGIGQISSEVPQNLSASRPQDRQFILSSKKLLLSDSGFYLCAWGTGYEKLFFGSGTQLSVL.

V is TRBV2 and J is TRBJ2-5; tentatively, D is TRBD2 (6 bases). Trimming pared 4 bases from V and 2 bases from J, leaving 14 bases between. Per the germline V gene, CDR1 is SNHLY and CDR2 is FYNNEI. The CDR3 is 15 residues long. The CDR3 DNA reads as TGTGCCAGCAGTGTTCAGCTAGGAGGGCAAGAGACCCAGTACTTC. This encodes CASSVQLGGQETQYF.

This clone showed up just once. The CDR3 loop is CASSTRDRGLYNEQFF. The CDR3 nucleotides are TGTGCCAGTAGTACACGGGACAGGGGGCTTTACAATGAGCAGTTCTTC. The chain combines TRBV19 with TRBJ2-1; 12 nucleotides match TRBD1. In germline, CDR1 is LNHDA, CDR2 SQIVND (reference sequence). V was pared by 4 bases and J by 4 bases, with 5 bases of the junction left unmatched. This CDR3 region has 16 residues.

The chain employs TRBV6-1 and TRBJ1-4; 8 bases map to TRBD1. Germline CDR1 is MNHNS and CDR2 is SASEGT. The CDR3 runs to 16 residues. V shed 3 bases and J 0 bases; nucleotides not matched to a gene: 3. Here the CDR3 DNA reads TGTGCCAGCAGTGATACAGGGGGAGCAACTAATGAAAAACTGTTTTTT. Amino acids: CASSDTGGATNEKLFF.